This passage covers 17 T cell receptor beta chains from one sample sequenced in a study of cytomegalovirus exposure and HLA in healthy donors. Both 60 Vbeta primers and 13 Jbeta primers went into the PCR. The protocol was immunoSEQ multiplex PCR, while the TCRdb copy is restricted to in-frame clones and leaves out a portion. The sample has fewer than 200,000 clones, around 83% seen once. Sequenced sample: PBMCs. The receptors were sampled from a man in his fifties in good health and CMV-seronegative.

V usage is TRBV7-2 and J usage is TRBJ2-5, with TRBD2 matching 10 bases. The CDR3 runs to 17 residues. The V and J ends lost 4 bases and 5 bases, in that order; junction bases with no gene match: 13. Germline values: CDR1 SGHTA, CDR2 FQGNSA. The DNA for the CDR3 is TGTGCCAGCAGCTACCTCACAGCGGGGGGGGCTAGGGAGACCCAGTACTTC. Residues: CASSYLTAGGARETQYF.

As for this clone: The sample contains more than one DNA sequence encoding this CDR3. CDR3 loop: CASSPGGTDTQYF. The CDR3 coding sequence is TGTGCCAGTAGCCCGGGGGGGACAGATACGCAGTATTTT. The chain uses TRBV19 and TRBJ2-3; 8 bases line up with TRBD2. V gave up 6 bases and J gave up 3 bases; unmatched junction bases: 2. Germline values: CDR1 LNHDA, CDR2 SQIVND (reference sequence). This CDR3 contains 13 residues.

This chain joins TRBV5-1 and TRBJ1-2, with TRBD1 identical over 10 bases. Germline V gene data show CDR1 as SGHRS and CDR2 as YFSETQ. After removal of 2 bases from V and 7 bases from J, the junction contained 8 bases not matched to a gene. The CDR3 is made up of 15 amino acids. CDR3 DNA sequence: TGCGCCAGCAGCTTATCCGACAGGGGGCAAAGTGGCTACACCTTC. Translating gives CASSLSDRGQSGYTF.

J is TRBJ2-7 and V is TRBV7-2; 12 nucleotides match TRBD2. The CDR3 has 17 amino acids. Germline V gene data show CDR1 as SGHTA and CDR2 as FQGNSA. V shed 5 bases and J 7 bases; nucleotides not matched to a gene: 15. The CDR3 region has the DNA TGTGCCAGCAGCCGTAATCCGGGACTAGCGGGTCTCGGGGAGCAGTACTTC. It is translated as CASSRNPGLAGLGEQYF.

Regarding this clone: Other DNA sequences in this sample translate to the same CDR3. This chain uses TRBV9 with TRBJ2-2; no clear D gene. This CDR3 is 13 amino acids long. V was shortened by 3 bases and J by 1 base, with 4 bases between the two germline ends. The germline CDR1 and CDR2 sequences are SGDLS and YYNGEE. As DNA, the CDR3 is TGTGCCAGCAGCGGTCAGAACACCGGGGAGCTGTTTTTT. Translated: CASSGQNTGELFF.

The chain is built from TRBV7-8 and TRBJ1-5; no clear D. Germline lookup yields CDR1 SGHVS and CDR2 FQNEAQ. Trimming stripped 3 bases from V and 7 bases from J, with 10 bases between. The CDR3 runs to 13 residues. CDR3 region: CASSLRGQQPQHF. As DNA, the CDR3 is TGTGCCAGCAGCTTGAGAGGGCAACAGCCCCAGCATTTT.

V and J are TRBV5-1 and TRBJ1-2; 7 bases map to TRBD1. The length of the CDR3 is 14 residues. The germline CDR1 and CDR2 sequences are SGHRS and YFSETQ. Unmatched junction bases numbered 2, after V lost 0 bases and J lost 3 bases. The CDR3 DNA sequence: TGCGCCAGCAGCTTGGGACAGGGTGACTATGGCTACACCTTC. Translating gives CASSLGQGDYGYTF.

The chain joins TRBV18 to TRBJ1-3, with D perhaps matching TRBD1 (5 bases). Looked up from germline, CDR1 is KGHSH and CDR2 is LQKENI. This CDR3 spans 15 amino acids. The ends were cut back, 2 bases at V and 2 bases at J, with 10 bases in the middle. DNA of the CDR3: TGTGCCAGCTCACCATCGGGGGGAACTGGAAACACCATATATTTT. Amino acid sequence: CASSPSGGTGNTIYF.

The chain recombines TRBV11-3 with TRBJ1-1, with D possibly TRBD1 on 6 matching bases. Germline CDR1 reads SGHNT; CDR2 reads YENEEA. This CDR3 is built from 15 residues. The V end lost 8 bases, the J end lost 4 bases, and 20 bases lay between the germline ends. Here the CDR3 reads CASAKAGGALTEAFF. The CDR3 DNA reads as TGTGCCAGCGCCAAGGCGGGGGGCGCTCTCACTGAAGCTTTCTTT.

A single count supports this clone. V gene TRBV29-1 combines with J gene TRBJ1-1, with D perhaps TRBD1 (5 bases). CDR1 is SQVTM and CDR2 is ANQGSEA in the germline V gene. V was shortened by 6 bases and J by 1 base, with 15 bases between the two germline ends. This CDR3 region has 14 residues. CDR3 loop: CSVERGPKNTEAFF. CDR3 nucleotide sequence: TGCAGCGTAGAAAGGGGCCCCAAGAACACTGAAGCTTTCTTT. The full variable domain, with the rest looked up from reference TRBV29-1 and TRBJ1-1, is SAVISQKPSRDICQRGTSLTIQCQVDSQVTMMFWYRQQPGQSLTLIATANQGSEATYESGFVIDKFPISRPNLTFSTLTVSNMSPEDSSIYLCSVERGPKNTEAFFGQGTRLTVV.

This chain joins TRBV19 and TRBJ2-3, with 8 bases lining up with TRBD1. The CDR3 length is 13 residues. Trimming cost V 7 bases and J 9 bases; bases outside gene matches: 9. Germline V gene sequence: CDR1 LNHDA, CDR2 SQIVND (reference sequence). As DNA, the CDR3 is TGTGCCAGTACCAGGACAGGGCAAGGGACGCAGTATTTT. Protein: CASTRTGQGTQYF.

The rearrangement joins TRBV28 to TRBJ1-2; D is unclear. The CDR3 contains 14 residues. V was trimmed by 3 bases and J by 8 bases, leaving 16 bases between them. Germline-derived CDR1 and CDR2 are MDHEN and SYDVKM. The CDR3 region is CASSFGIEVSGYTF. Here the CDR3 DNA reads TGTGCCAGCAGTTTTGGTATAGAGGTGTCCGGCTACACCTTC.

The sample holds a few counts of this clone. The rearrangement uses TRBV6-5 and TRBJ1-1; tentative D call: TRBD1 (6 bases). The CDR3 is 14 residues long. Looked up from germline, CDR1 is MNHEY and CDR2 is SVGAGI. Trimming took off 1 base at V and 3 bases at J, with 9 bases between the two ends. CDR3 coding DNA: TGTGCCAGCAGTTACTGGGAGGGGGACACTGAAGCTTTCTTT. Translating it yields CASSYWEGDTEAFF.

Turning to this clone: At the DNA level, this CDR3 is encoded by other sequences in the same sample as well. The genes are TRBV5-8 and TRBJ1-2; TRBD1 agrees at 8 bases. J was trimmed by 4 bases and V by 0 bases; bases with no gene match: 5. Germline CDR1 and CDR2: SGHTS and YDEGEE. The CDR3 sequence is 15 residues long. The CDR3 nucleotides are TGTGCCAGCAGCTTGGCCGTTCAGGGGGCCTATGGCTACACCTTC. Translating it yields CASSLAVQGAYGYTF. Together with reference TRBV5-8 and TRBJ1-2, the CDR3 gives the full variable domain: EAGVTQSPTHLIKTRGQQATLRCSPISGHTSVYWYQQALGLGLQFLLWYDEGEERNRGNFPPRFSGRQFPNYSSELNVNALELEDSALYLCASSLAVQGAYGYTFGSGTRLTVV.

V usage is TRBV7-2 and J usage is TRBJ2-7, with 11 bases lining up with TRBD2. J gave up 7 bases and V 1 base, and 6 bases lay outside the gene matches. The CDR3 is 15 residues long. The V gene's germline CDR1 is SGHTA and CDR2 FQGNSA. CDR3 nucleotides: TGTGCCAGCAGCTTAGTAGCGGGGGGGCGGGGTGAGCAGTACTTC. Its translation is CASSLVAGGRGEQYF.

This clone was seen a single time. The V and J genes are TRBV4-3 and TRBJ2-7; 10 bases fit TRBD2. Germline CDR1 reads LGHNA; CDR2 reads YSLEER. Trimming at V came to 1 base and at J to 1 base, leaving 4 bases not matched to a gene. The length of the CDR3 is 16 residues. The CDR3 DNA reads TGCGCCAGCAGCCAAGTCGCTAGCGGGAGTTCCTACGAGCAGTACTTC. Amino acid sequence: CASSQVASGSSYEQYF.

This clone appeared a few times. The gene calls are TRBV7-2 and TRBJ2-7, with TRBD2 matching over 9 bases. The length of the CDR3 is 14 residues. The germline gives CDR1 SGHTA, CDR2 FQGNSA. V lost 5 bases and J lost 2; bases outside the gene matches: 4. CDR3 residues: CASSILAGPYEQYF. In nucleotides, the CDR3 is TGTGCCAGCAGCATACTAGCGGGCCCCTACGAGCAGTACTTC.